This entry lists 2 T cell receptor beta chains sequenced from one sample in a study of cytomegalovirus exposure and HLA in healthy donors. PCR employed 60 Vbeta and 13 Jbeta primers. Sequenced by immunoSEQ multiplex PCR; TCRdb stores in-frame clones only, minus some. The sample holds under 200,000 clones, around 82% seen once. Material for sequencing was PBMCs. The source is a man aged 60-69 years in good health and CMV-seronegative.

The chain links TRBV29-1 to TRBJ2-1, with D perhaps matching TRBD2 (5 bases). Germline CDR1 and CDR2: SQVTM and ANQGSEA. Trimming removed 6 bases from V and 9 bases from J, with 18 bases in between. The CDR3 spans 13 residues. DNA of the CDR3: TGCAGCGTGGGTTTTGCAGGAGGCTTTGAGCAGTTCTTC. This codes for CSVGFAGGFEQFF.

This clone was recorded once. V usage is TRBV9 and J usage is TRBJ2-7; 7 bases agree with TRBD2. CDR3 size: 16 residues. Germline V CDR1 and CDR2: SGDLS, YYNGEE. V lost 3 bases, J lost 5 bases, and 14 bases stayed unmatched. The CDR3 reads CASSALSGIPPNEQYF. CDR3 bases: TGTGCCAGCAGCGCCCTAAGCGGGATCCCTCCTAACGAGCAGTACTTC.